This T cell receptor beta chain came from a study of neoadjuvant nivolumab and ipilimumab in lung cancer. Study-level findings and limits: Pathologic regression was not significantly tied to TCR clonality. Only two of four nivolumab-treated tumors gained richness and clonality by surgery. TCR richness and clonality were higher in tumors than adjacent uninvolved lung.

As to this clone: Antigen unknown.

Sequenced by immunoSEQ multiplex PCR; TCRdb stores in-frame clones only, minus some. The data contain some 27,000 clones, 65% to 85% of them singletons. This receptor was taken from an adult with non-small cell lung cancer. Here the sequenced sample was peripheral blood, taken before neoadjuvant nivolumab, alone or with ipilimumab.

CDR3 residues: CASSPSTGGYGYTF. The CDR3 bases are TGTGCCAGCAGCCCGTCGACAGGGGGCTATGGCTACACCTTC. The chain recombines TRBV7-6 with TRBJ1-2, with 9 bases matching TRBD1. Trimming removed 5 bases from V and 4 bases from J; junction bases left unmatched: 5. The CDR3 consists of 14 residues. Germline assignment: CDR1 SGHVS and CDR2 FNYEAQ. The variable domain in full, with the rest retrieved from reference TRBV7-6 and TRBJ1-2, is GAGVSQSPRYKVTKRGQDVALRCDPISGHVSLYWYRQALGQGPEFLTYFNYEAQQDKSGLPNDRFSAERPEGSISTLTIQRTEQRDSAMYRCASSPSTGGYGYTFGSGTRLTVV.